This T cell receptor (beta chain) was sequenced for a study of blood T cell repertoires in COVID-19. For the study at large: Samples representing acute and convalescent COVID-19 were sourced from the United States, Italy and Spain.

Sequenced by immunoSEQ multiplex PCR; TCRdb stores in-frame clones only, minus some. The sample has around 68,000 clones; 80% to 90% are singletons. Trimming shortened V by 4 bases and J by 1 base, and 13 bases separated the two germline ends. Looked up from germline, CDR1 is LNHDA and CDR2 is SQIVND (reference sequence). The CDR3 has 15 amino acids. The rearrangement joins TRBV19 to TRBJ1-1; tentative D call: TRBD1 (6 bases). The receptor was isolated from a man between 45 and 60 years old with active COVID-19. The sequenced sample was peripheral blood. CDR3: CASSKQGRQNTEAFF. The CDR3 DNA follows: TGTGCCAGTAGTAAGCAGGGGCGGCAGAACACTGAAGCTTTCTTT. Complete variable domain (other parts from reference TRBV19 and TRBJ1-1): DGGITQSPKYLFRKEGQNVTLSCEQNLNHDAMYWYRQDPGQGLRLIYYSQIVNDFQKGDIAEGYSVSREKKESFPLTVTSAQKNPTAFYLCASSKQGRQNTEAFFGQGTRLTVV.